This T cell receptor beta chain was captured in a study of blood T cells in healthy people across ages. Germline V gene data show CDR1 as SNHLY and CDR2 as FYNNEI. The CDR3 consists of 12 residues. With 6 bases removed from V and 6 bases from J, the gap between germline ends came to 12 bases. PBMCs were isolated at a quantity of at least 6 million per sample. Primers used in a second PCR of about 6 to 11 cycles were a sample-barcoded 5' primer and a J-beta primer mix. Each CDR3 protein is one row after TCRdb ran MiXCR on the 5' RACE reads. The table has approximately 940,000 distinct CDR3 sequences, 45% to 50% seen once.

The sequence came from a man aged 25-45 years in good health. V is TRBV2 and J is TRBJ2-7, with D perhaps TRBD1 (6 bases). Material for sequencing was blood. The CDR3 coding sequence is TGTGCCAGCAGGGAGAACAGGGCCGAGCAGTACTTC. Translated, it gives CASRENRAEQYF.